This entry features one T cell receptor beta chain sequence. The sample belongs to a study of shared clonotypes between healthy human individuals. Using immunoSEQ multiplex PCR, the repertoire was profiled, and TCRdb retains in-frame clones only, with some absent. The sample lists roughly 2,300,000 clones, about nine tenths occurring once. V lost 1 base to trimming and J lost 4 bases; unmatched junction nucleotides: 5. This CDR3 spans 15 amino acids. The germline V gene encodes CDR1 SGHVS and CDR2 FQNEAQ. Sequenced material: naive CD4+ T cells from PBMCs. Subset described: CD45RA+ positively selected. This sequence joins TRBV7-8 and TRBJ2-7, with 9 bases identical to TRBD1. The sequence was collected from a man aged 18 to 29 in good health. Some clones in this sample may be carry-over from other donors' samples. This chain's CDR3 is CASSLGGQGLYEQYF. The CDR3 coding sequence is TGTGCCAGCAGCTTAGGGGGACAGGGCCTTTACGAGCAGTACTTC.